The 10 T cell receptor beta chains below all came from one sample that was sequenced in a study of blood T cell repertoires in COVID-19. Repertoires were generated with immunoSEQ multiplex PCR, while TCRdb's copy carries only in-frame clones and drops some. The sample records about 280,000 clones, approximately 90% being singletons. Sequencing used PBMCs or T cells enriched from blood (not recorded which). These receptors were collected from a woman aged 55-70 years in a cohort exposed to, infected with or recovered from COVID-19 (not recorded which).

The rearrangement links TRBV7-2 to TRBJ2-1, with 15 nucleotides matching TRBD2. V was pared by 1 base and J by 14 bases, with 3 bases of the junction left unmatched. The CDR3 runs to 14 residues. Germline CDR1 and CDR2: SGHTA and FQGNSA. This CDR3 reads CASSLGTSGRGEFF. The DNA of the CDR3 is TGTGCCAGCAGCTTAGGGACTAGCGGGAGGGGGGAGTTCTTC.

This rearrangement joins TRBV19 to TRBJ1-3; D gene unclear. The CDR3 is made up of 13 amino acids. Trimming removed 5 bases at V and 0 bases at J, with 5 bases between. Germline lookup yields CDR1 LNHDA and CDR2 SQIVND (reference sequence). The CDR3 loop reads CASSPSSGNTIYF. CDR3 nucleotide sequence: TGTGCCAGTAGTCCCTCCTCTGGAAACACCATATATTTT.

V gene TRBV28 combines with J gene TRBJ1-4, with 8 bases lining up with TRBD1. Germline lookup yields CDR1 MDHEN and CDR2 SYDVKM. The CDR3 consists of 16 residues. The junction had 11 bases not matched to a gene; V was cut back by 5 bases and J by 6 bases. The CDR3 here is CASSPQWDRRDEKLFF. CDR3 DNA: TGTGCCAGCAGTCCTCAATGGGACAGGAGAGATGAAAAACTGTTTTTT.

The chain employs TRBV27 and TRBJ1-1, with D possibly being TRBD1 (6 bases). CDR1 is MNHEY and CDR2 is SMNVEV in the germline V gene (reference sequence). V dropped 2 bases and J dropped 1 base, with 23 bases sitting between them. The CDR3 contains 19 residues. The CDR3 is CASSLDRSGGRSQNTEAFF. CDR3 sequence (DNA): TGTGCCAGCAGTTTAGATCGGTCTGGGGGCAGATCCCAGAACACTGAAGCTTTCTTT.

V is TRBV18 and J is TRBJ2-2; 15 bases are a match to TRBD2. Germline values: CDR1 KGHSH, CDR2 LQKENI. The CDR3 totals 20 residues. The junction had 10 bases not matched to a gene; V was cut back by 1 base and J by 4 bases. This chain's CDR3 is CASSPLRTSGRDLSTGELFF. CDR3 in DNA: TGTGCCAGCTCACCACTCCGGACTAGCGGGAGGGACCTGAGCACCGGGGAGCTGTTTTTT. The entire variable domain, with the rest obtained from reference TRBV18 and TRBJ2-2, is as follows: NAGVMQNPRHLVRRRGQEARLRCSPMKGHSHVYWYRQLPEEGLKFMVYLQKENIIDESGMPKERFSAEFPKEGPSILRIQQVVRGDSAAYFCASSPLRTSGRDLSTGELFFGEGSRLTVL.

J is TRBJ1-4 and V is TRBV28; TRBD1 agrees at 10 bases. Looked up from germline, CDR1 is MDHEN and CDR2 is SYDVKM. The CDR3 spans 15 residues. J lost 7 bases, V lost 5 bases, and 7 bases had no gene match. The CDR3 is CASSGAGTGVEKLFF. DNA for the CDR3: TGTGCCAGCAGTGGCGCCGGGACAGGGGTTGAAAAACTGTTTTTT.

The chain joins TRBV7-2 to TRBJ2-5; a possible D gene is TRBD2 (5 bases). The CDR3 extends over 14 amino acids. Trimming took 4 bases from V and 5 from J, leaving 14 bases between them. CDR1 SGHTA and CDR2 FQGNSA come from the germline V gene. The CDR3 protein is CASSSRGRWETQYF. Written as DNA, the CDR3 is TGTGCCAGCAGCTCCCGAGGGCGATGGGAGACCCAGTACTTC.

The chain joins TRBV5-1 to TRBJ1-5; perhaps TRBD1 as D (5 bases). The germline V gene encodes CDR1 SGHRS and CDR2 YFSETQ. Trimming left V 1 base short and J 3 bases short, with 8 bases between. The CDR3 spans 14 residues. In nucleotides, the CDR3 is TGCGCCAGCAGCTTGACGGGGGACAATCAGCCCCAGCATTTT. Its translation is CASSLTGDNQPQHF.

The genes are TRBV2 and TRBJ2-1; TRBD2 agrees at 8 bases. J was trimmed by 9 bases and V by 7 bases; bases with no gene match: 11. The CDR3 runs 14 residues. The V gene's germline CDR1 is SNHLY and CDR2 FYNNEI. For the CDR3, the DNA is TGTGCCAGCACCGGGACTAGTCTTCCCGGTGAGCAGTTCTTC. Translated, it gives CASTGTSLPGEQFF.

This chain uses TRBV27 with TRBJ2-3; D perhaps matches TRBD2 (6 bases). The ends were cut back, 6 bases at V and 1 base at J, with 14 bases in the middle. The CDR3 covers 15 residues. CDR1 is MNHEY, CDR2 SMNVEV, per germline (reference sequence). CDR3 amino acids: CASRHWGGGTDTQYF. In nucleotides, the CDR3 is TGTGCCAGCAGACACTGGGGAGGAGGCACAGATACGCAGTATTTT.